This T cell receptor beta chain emerged from a study of cytomegalovirus exposure and HLA in healthy donors. Study-level results: Reports showed the classifier diagnosing cytomegalovirus status with high specificity and sensitivity. In vitro checks showed that a few CMV-associated chains really do target CMV antigens. Later analysis found that TCR beta chains associated with HLA were more clonally expanded than other, equally common chains.

For this clone: The target antigen is unknown.

V lost 0 bases to trimming and J lost 2 bases; unmatched junction nucleotides: 2. Germline V CDR1 and CDR2: MRHNA, SNTAGT. The CDR3 spans 16 residues. Amplification used 60 Vbeta primers and 13 Jbeta primers. Method: immunoSEQ multiplex PCR; TCRdb's copy keeps in-frame clones and lacks some. The sample contains roughly 130,000 clones, around four fifths of which appear only once. The donors comprised healthy bone marrow donors. The clonotype was recovered from a male donor in good health and CMV-seropositive. Sequences were obtained from PBMCs. The rearrangement uses TRBV6-4 and TRBJ2-2; the match to TRBD2 covers 8 bases. CDR3 loop: CASSDSAGGNTGELFF. For the CDR3, the DNA is TGTGCCAGCAGTGACTCCGCGGGAGGAAACACCGGGGAGCTGTTTTTT.